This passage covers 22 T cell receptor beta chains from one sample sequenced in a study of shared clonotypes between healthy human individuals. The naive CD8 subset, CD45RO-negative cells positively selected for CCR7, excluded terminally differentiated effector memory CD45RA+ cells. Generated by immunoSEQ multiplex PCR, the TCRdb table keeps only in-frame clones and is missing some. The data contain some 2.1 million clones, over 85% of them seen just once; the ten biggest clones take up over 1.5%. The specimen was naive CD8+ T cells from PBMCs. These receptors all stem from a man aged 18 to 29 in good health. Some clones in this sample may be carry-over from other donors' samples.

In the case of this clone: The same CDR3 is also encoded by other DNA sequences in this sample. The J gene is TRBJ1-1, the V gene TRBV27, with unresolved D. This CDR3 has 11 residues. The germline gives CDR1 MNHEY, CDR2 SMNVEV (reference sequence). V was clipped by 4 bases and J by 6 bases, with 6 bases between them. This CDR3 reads CASSSGPEAFF. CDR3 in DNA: TGTGCCAGCAGTTCGGGCCCTGAAGCTTTCTTT.

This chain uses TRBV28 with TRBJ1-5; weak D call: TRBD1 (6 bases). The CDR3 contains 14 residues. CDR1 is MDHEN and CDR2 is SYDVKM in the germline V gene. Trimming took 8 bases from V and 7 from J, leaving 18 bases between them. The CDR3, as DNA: TGTGCCAGCTACTCTAGACAGGTCCCACAGCCCCAGCATTTT. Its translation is CASYSRQVPQPQHF. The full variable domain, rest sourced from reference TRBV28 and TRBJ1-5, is DVKVTQSSRYLVKRTGEKVFLECVQDMDHENMFWYRQDPGLGLRLIYFSYDVKMKEKGDIPEGYSVSREKKERFSLILESASTNQTSMYLCASYSRQVPQPQHFGDGTRLSIL.

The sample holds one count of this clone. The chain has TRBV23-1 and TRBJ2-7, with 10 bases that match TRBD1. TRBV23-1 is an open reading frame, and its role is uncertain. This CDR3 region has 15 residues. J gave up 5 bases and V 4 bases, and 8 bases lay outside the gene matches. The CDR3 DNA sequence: TGCGCCAGCAGTCCCCGCGGGACAGGGGATGACGAGCAGTACTTC. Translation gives CASSPRGTGDDEQYF.

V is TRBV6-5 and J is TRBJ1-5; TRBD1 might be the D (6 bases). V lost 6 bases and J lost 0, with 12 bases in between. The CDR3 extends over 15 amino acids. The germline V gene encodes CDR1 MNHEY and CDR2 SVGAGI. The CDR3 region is CASRPRTVSNQPQHF. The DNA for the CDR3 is TGTGCCAGCAGGCCTAGGACAGTTAGCAATCAGCCCCAGCATTTT.

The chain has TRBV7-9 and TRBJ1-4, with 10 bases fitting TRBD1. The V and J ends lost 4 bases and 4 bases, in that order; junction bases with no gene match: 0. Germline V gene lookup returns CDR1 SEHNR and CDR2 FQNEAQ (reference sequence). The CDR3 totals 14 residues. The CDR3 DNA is TGTGCCAGCAGCTGGACAGGGGGTAATGAAAAACTGTTTTTT. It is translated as CASSWTGGNEKLFF. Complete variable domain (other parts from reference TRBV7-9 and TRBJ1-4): DTGVSQNPRHKITKRGQNVTFRCDPISEHNRLYWYRQTLGQGPEFLTYFQNEAQLEKSRLLSDRFSAERPKGSFSTLEIQRTEQGDSAMYLCASSWTGGNEKLFFGSGTQLSVL.

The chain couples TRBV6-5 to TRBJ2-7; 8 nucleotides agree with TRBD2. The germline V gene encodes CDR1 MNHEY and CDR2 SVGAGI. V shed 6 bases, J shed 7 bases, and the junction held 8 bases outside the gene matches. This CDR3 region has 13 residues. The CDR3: CASSPAPGGEQYF. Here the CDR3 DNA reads TGTGCCAGCAGCCCCGCCCCGGGGGGGGAGCAGTACTTC.

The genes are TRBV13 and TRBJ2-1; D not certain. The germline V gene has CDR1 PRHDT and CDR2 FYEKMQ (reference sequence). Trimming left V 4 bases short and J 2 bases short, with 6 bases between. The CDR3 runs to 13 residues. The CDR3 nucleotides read TGTGCCAGCAGCTCCGGACCCTACAATGAGCAGTTCTTC. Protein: CASSSGPYNEQFF.

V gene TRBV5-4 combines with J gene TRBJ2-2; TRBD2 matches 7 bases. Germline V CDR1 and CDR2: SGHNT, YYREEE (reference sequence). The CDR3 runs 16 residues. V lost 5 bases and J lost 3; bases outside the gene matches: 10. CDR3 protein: CASSPLASGDTGELFF. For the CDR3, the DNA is TGTGCCAGCAGTCCCTTGGCTAGCGGTGACACCGGGGAGCTGTTTTTT.

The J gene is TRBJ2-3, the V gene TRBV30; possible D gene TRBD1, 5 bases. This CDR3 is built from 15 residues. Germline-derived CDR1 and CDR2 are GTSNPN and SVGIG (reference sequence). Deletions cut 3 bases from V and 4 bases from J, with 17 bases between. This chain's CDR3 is CAWRGYRQGPDTQYF. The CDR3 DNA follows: TGTGCCTGGAGGGGCTATCGGCAGGGCCCAGATACGCAGTATTTT.

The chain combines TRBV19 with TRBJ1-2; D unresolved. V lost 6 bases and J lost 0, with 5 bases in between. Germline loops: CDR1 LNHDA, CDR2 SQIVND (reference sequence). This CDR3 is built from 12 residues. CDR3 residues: CASRQTNYGYTF. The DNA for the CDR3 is TGTGCCAGTAGACAGACTAACTATGGCTACACCTTC.

This chain's CDR3 is CASSDSGFNGYTF. DNA of the CDR3: TGTGCCAGCAGTGACTCGGGTTTCAATGGCTACACCTTC. The chain uses TRBV6-4 and TRBJ1-2; no definite D call. CDR3 length: 13 amino acids. Germline loops: CDR1 MRHNA, CDR2 SNTAGT. V was shortened by 0 bases and J by 6 bases, with 8 bases between the two germline ends.

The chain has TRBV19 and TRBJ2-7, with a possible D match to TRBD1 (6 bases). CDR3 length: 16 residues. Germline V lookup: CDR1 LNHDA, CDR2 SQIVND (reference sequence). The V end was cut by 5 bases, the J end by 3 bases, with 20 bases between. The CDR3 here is CASSSFSTGTIYEQYF. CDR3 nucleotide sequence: TGTGCCAGTAGTTCCTTCTCCACCGGGACAATCTACGAGCAGTACTTC.

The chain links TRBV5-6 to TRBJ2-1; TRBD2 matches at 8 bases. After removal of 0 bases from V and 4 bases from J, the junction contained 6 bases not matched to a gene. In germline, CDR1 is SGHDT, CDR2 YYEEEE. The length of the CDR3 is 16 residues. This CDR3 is CASSLGGVAGYNEQFF. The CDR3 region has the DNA TGTGCCAGCAGCTTGGGCGGGGTAGCGGGATACAATGAGCAGTTCTTC.

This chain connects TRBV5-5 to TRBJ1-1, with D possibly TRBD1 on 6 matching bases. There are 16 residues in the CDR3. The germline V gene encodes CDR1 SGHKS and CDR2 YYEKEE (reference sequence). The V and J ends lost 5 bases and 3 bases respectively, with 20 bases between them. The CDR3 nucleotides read TGTGCCAGCAGTTCCTCCATAAGGGGGGCGGACACTGAAGCTTTCTTT. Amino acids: CASSSSIRGADTEAFF.

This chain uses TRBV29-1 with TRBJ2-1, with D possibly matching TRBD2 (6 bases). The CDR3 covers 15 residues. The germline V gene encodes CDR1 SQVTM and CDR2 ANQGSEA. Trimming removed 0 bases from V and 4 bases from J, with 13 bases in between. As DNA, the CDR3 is TGCAGCGTTGAAGATGCAACTAGCCCATACAATGAGCAGTTCTTC. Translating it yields CSVEDATSPYNEQFF.

CDR3 sequence: CASSLKPGQGAPGELFF. DNA of the CDR3: TGTGCCAGCAGCTTAAAACCGGGACAGGGGGCCCCCGGGGAGCTGTTTTTT. This sequence joins TRBV7-9 and TRBJ2-2; 12 positions agree with TRBD1. CDR3 length equals 17 residues. Germline CDR1 and CDR2: SEHNR and FQNEAQ (reference sequence). V gave up 2 bases and J gave up 6 bases; unmatched junction bases: 7.

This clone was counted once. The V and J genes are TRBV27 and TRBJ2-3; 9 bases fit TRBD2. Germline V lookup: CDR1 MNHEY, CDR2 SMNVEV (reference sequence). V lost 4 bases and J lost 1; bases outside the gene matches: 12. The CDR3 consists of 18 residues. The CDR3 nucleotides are TGTGCCAGCAGTTCTAATCTAGCGGGACGTTGGGGCACAGATACGCAGTATTTT. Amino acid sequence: CASSSNLAGRWGTDTQYF.

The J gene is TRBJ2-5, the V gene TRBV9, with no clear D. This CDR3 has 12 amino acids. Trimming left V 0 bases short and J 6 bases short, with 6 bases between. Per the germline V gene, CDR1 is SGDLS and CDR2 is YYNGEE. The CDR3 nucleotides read TGTGCCAGCAGCGTAGAAGGGAAGACCCAGTACTTC. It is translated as CASSVEGKTQYF.

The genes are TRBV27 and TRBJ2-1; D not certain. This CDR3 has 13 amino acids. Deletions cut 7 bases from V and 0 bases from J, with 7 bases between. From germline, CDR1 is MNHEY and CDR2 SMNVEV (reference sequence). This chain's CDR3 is CASTDGSYNEQFF. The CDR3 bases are TGTGCCAGCACCGACGGCTCCTACAATGAGCAGTTCTTC.

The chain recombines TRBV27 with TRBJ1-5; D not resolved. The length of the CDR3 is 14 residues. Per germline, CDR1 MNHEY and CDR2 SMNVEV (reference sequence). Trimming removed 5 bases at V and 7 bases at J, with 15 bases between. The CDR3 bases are TGTGCCAGCAGTCATAAGGGAATACTACAGCCCCAGCATTTT. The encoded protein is CASSHKGILQPQHF.

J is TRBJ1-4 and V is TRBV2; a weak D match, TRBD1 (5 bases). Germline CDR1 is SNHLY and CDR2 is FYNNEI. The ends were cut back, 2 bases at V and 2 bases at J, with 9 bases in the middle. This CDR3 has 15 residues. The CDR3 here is CASSEKGDTNEKLFF. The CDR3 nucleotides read TGTGCCAGCAGTGAAAAAGGGGATACTAATGAAAAACTGTTTTTT.

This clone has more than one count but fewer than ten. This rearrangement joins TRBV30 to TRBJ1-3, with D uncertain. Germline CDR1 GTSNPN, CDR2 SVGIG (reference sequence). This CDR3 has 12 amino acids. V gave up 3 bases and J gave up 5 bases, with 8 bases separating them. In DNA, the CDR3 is TGTGCCTGGAGCGCCTCCAGAAACACCATATATTTT. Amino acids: CAWSASRNTIYF.